The next 27 T cell receptor beta chains were all read from a single sample in a study of somatic mutations in cytotoxic T cells in rheumatoid arthritis. Using immunoSEQ multiplex PCR, the repertoire was profiled, and TCRdb retains in-frame clones only, with some absent. In the table there are under 20,000 clones, 86% of which are singletons. The sequenced material came from CD8+ T cells sorted from blood. The receptors derive from a man aged 40-49 years in good health.

The chain has TRBV7-7 and TRBJ2-2, with TRBD2 identical over 8 bases. Losses at the gene ends were 3 bases for V and 0 bases for J; bases not matched to a gene: 3. This CDR3 region has 16 residues. From germline, CDR1 is SSHAT and CDR2 FNYEAQ (reference sequence). In nucleotides, the CDR3 is TGTGCCAGCAGCTTGACTAGCGACCCGAACACCGGGGAGCTGTTTTTT. Encoded protein: CASSLTSDPNTGELFF.

The chain employs TRBV28 and TRBJ1-5, with D unclear. V lost 6 bases, J lost 6 bases, and 9 bases lay in between. Per the germline V gene, CDR1 is MDHEN and CDR2 is SYDVKM. This CDR3 is built from 12 residues. The CDR3 bases are TGTGCCAGCAGGCTATGGCGTCAGCCCCAGCATTTT. Protein: CASRLWRQPQHF.

The J gene is TRBJ2-1, the V gene TRBV11-2; D is ambiguous. The CDR3 is made up of 14 amino acids. Per the germline V gene, CDR1 is SGHAT and CDR2 is FQNNGV. The V end lost 4 bases, the J end lost 0 bases, and 7 bases lay between the germline ends. DNA for the CDR3: TGTGCCAGCAGCTCCCTTGCCTCCTACAATGAGCAGTTCTTC. Translated: CASSSLASYNEQFF. Filled out from reference TRBV11-2 and TRBJ2-1, the complete variable domain reads EAGVAQSPRYKIIEKRQSVAFWCNPISGHATLYWYQQILGQGPKLLIQFQNNGVVDDSQLPKDRFSAERLKGVDSTLKIQPAKLEDSAVYLCASSSLASYNEQFFGPGTRLTVL.

The rearrangement uses TRBV11-2 and TRBJ2-4, with TRBD2 identical over 7 bases. CDR3 length equals 12 residues. Germline V CDR1 and CDR2: SGHAT, FQNNGV. V lost 5 bases and J lost 6; bases outside the gene matches: 1. CDR3 amino acids: CASSPGGNIQYF. The CDR3 DNA reads as TGTGCCAGCAGCCCGGGAGGAAACATTCAGTACTTC.

The V gene is TRBV4-3, the J gene TRBJ2-7; no firm D call. V was clipped by 1 base and J by 0 bases, with 7 bases between them. The germline CDR1 and CDR2 sequences are LGHNA and YSLEER. This CDR3 contains 14 residues. Written as DNA, the CDR3 is TGCGCCAGCAGCCAAGGTCACAGCTCCTACGAGCAGTACTTC. It yields the protein CASSQGHSSYEQYF.

The chain combines TRBV9 with TRBJ1-2; a possible D gene is TRBD1 (6 bases). Trimming removed 1 base from V and 4 bases from J, with 20 bases in between. Per the germline V gene, CDR1 is SGDLS and CDR2 is YYNGEE. This CDR3 has 17 amino acids. CDR3 coding DNA: TGTGCCAGCAGCGTATTCTCGGAGGCGGCGGGGGCCTATGGCTACACCTTC. Residues: CASSVFSEAAGAYGYTF.

This clone was detected only once. The V gene is TRBV28, the J gene TRBJ2-7; 7 bases match TRBD2. Trimming removed 6 bases from V and 2 bases from J; junction bases left unmatched: 19. CDR3 length: 18 amino acids. Germline V gene lookup returns CDR1 MDHEN and CDR2 SYDVKM. CDR3 sequence reads: CASSPYPPGLAVPYEQYF. CDR3 DNA sequence: TGTGCCAGCAGCCCATATCCCCCGGGGCTAGCGGTACCCTACGAGCAGTACTTC.

This chain joins TRBV28 and TRBJ1-5; D perhaps matches TRBD1 (6 bases). CDR1 and CDR2 from the germline V gene are MDHEN and SYDVKM. The CDR3 is 14 amino acids. Trimming removed 9 bases at V and 4 bases at J, with 16 bases between. The chain's CDR3 is CASKITGTNQPQHF. DNA of the CDR3: TGTGCCAGTAAGATAACAGGGACAAATCAGCCCCAGCATTTT.

J is TRBJ1-1 and V is TRBV28, with no clear D. Trimming took 6 bases from V and 4 from J, leaving 12 bases between them. Germline CDR1 MDHEN, CDR2 SYDVKM. The CDR3 is 13 amino acids. The DNA for the CDR3 is TGTGCCAGCAGCCTGAGGTGGGCCACTGAAGCTTTCTTT. This translates into CASSLRWATEAFF.

The chain is built from TRBV7-2 and TRBJ2-7; 9 bases line up with TRBD2. Germline V gene lookup returns CDR1 SGHTA and CDR2 FQGNSA. CDR3 size: 16 residues. V lost 1 base, J lost 1 base, and 5 bases stayed unmatched. As DNA, the CDR3 is TGTGCCAGCAGCTTAGGTACGACTAGCGGTTCCTACGAGCAGTACTTC. Translation: CASSLGTTSGSYEQYF.

The V gene is TRBV11-2, the J gene TRBJ2-7; D is unresolved. From germline, CDR1 is SGHAT and CDR2 FQNNGV. The CDR3 totals 14 residues. V shed 5 bases and J shed 3 bases, with 14 bases lying between them. The DNA for the CDR3 is TGTGCCAGCAGCCCCCCGGGCCAGGTCTACGAGCAGTACTTC. Translation gives CASSPPGQVYEQYF.

The V call is TRBV7-9, the J call TRBJ2-1, with D perhaps being TRBD1 or TRBD2 (5 bases each). The CDR3 extends over 17 amino acids. Germline CDR1 reads SEHNR; CDR2 reads FQNEAQ (reference sequence). Trimming left V 8 bases short and J 0 bases short, with 20 bases between. The CDR3 region has the DNA TGTGCCAGCCGCACCCGCTCTGGGGGTAGCTCCTACAATGAGCAGTTCTTC. This sequence encodes CASRTRSGGSSYNEQFF.

This chain links TRBV11-2 with TRBJ2-7; D may be TRBD2 (7 bases). CDR3 size: 15 residues. Trimming pared 1 base from V and 4 bases from J, leaving 14 bases between. Germline V gene sequence: CDR1 SGHAT, CDR2 FQNNGV. In nucleotides, the CDR3 is TGTGCCAGCAGCTTAGGGAGGGGAGGGGGGTACGAGCAGTACTTC. Translating it yields CASSLGRGGGYEQYF.

The DNA for the CDR3 is TGTGCCAGCAGTCCTTACAGGGGCAGTAGGGACGAGCAGTACTTC. Amino acids: CASSPYRGSRDEQYF. This chain joins TRBV28 and TRBJ2-7, with TRBD1 matching 7 bases. The CDR3 has 15 amino acids. The V segment lost 5 bases and the J segment 5 bases; nucleotides outside the gene matches: 12. CDR1 and CDR2 (germline): MDHEN, SYDVKM. Full variable domain (rest looked up from reference TRBV28 and TRBJ2-7): DVKVTQSSRYLVKRTGEKVFLECVQDMDHENMFWYRQDPGLGLRLIYFSYDVKMKEKGDIPEGYSVSREKKERFSLILESASTNQTSMYLCASSPYRGSRDEQYFGPGTRLTVT.

The chain employs TRBV29-1 and TRBJ2-1; 10 bases are a match to TRBD2. The CDR3 covers 11 residues. Germline-derived CDR1 and CDR2 are SQVTM and ANQGSEA. V trimming: 7 bases; J trimming: 6 bases; junction bases outside the gene matches: 0. The CDR3: CSGLAGNEQFF. The CDR3 DNA follows: TGCAGCGGACTAGCGGGCAATGAGCAGTTCTTC.

The table lists this clone with a count of one. The chain carries TRBV7-2 and TRBJ2-3; a weak D match, TRBD2 (5 bases). Trimming removed 5 bases from V and 7 bases from J, with 10 bases in between. The CDR3 contains 12 residues. CDR1 and CDR2 (germline): SGHTA, FQGNSA. The CDR3 spells CASSRDGNTQYF. CDR3 nucleotides: TGTGCCAGCAGCAGAGACGGGAATACGCAGTATTTT.

This chain links TRBV4-1 with TRBJ2-7; no firm D call. V lost 0 bases and J lost 3, with 12 bases in between. Germline CDR1 reads MGHRA; CDR2 reads YSYEKL. The length of the CDR3 is 15 residues. CDR3: CASSQEILGFYEQYF. In DNA form, the CDR3 reads TGCGCCAGCAGCCAAGAAATTTTAGGGTTCTACGAGCAGTACTTC.

The table lists this clone with a count of one. This chain links TRBV7-9 with TRBJ1-1, with 8 nucleotides matching TRBD1. V trimming: 3 bases; J trimming: 1 base; junction bases outside the gene matches: 4. This CDR3 contains 15 residues. Germline loops: CDR1 SEHNR, CDR2 FQNEAQ (reference sequence). CDR3 nucleotides: TGTGCCAGCAGCTTCACAGGGGGGGCGAACACTGAAGCTTTCTTT. Translating gives CASSFTGGANTEAFF.

This rearrangement joins TRBV9 to TRBJ2-2; D uncertain. Trimming cost V 7 bases and J 6 bases, with 10 bases left between them. The CDR3 runs 12 residues. The germline CDR1 and CDR2 sequences are SGDLS and YYNGEE. The CDR3 loop is CASGPNAGELFF. DNA for the CDR3: TGTGCCAGCGGCCCAAATGCCGGGGAGCTGTTTTTT.

This chain links TRBV6-5 with TRBJ2-3; D is perhaps TRBD2 (5 bases). V was trimmed by 2 bases and J by 2 bases, leaving 14 bases between them. The CDR3 extends over 16 amino acids. Looked up from germline, CDR1 is MNHEY and CDR2 is SVGAGI. CDR3 nucleotide sequence: TGTGCCAGCAGTTACGAGCGGCGGGCCCCCACAGATACGCAGTATTTT. Translation: CASSYERRAPTDTQYF.

The chain couples TRBV5-6 to TRBJ2-3; 10 nucleotides match TRBD2. The J segment lost 2 bases and the V segment lost 5 bases, leaving 11 bases of the junction unmatched. This CDR3 region has 17 residues. Per germline, CDR1 SGHDT and CDR2 YYEEEE. The CDR3: CASSSASGRGVTDTQYF. The CDR3 DNA is TGTGCCAGCAGTTCGGCTAGCGGGAGAGGGGTCACAGATACGCAGTATTTT.

The chain uses TRBV27 and TRBJ2-7; D uncertain. The length of the CDR3 is 14 residues. Germline V CDR1 and CDR2: MNHEY, SMNVEV (reference sequence). Trimming removed 2 bases from V and 2 bases from J, with 10 bases in between. The CDR3 loop is CASSLRTPAYEQYF. The CDR3, as DNA: TGTGCCAGCAGTTTAAGGACGCCAGCCTACGAGCAGTACTTC.

This clone was detected only a few times. CDR3 DNA sequence: TGCAGCCCGAAGATCGGGACTACGCAGTATTTT. Encoded protein: CSPKIGTTQYF. This rearrangement joins TRBV29-1 to TRBJ2-3, with D perhaps assigned TRBD1 or TRBD2 (5 bases each). The CDR3 is made up of 11 amino acids. Trimming shortened V by 8 bases and J by 8 bases, and 14 bases separated the two germline ends. The germline CDR1 and CDR2 sequences are SQVTM and ANQGSEA.

V usage is TRBV7-2 and J usage is TRBJ2-7; D may be TRBD2 (5 bases). Trimming stripped 5 bases from V and 2 bases from J, with 13 bases between. This CDR3 is 14 amino acids long. Germline assignment: CDR1 SGHTA and CDR2 FQGNSA. In nucleotides, the CDR3 is TGTGCCAGCAGCCCGGGCTGGGAGACCTACGAGCAGTACTTC. It encodes CASSPGWETYEQYF.

The V gene is TRBV27, the J gene TRBJ2-2; D is ambiguous. This CDR3 has 15 residues. Germline-derived CDR1 and CDR2 are MNHEY and SMNVEV (reference sequence). Trimming left V 0 bases short and J 4 bases short, with 9 bases between. The CDR3 reads CASSLSPAVTGELFF. CDR3 nucleotide sequence: TGTGCCAGCAGTTTATCGCCCGCGGTCACCGGGGAGCTGTTTTTT.

Concerning this clone itself: The junction departs from the called germline gene at one end, perhaps through a read error. V gene TRBV7-9 combines with J gene TRBJ2-1; no reliable D call. CDR1 is SEHNR and CDR2 is FQNEAQ in the germline V gene (reference sequence). This CDR3 comprises 11 residues. The CDR3 sequence is CASSLDSGAIF. CDR3 bases: TGTGCCAGCAGCTTAGATTCCGGAGCCATCTTC. Using reference TRBV7-9 and TRBJ2-1 for the parts outside the CDR3, the full variable domain is DTGVSQNPRHKITKRGQNVTFRCDPISEHNRLYWYRQTLGQGPEFLTYFQNEAQLEKSRLLSDRFSAERPKGSFSTLEIQRTEQGDSAMYLCASSLDSGAIFGPGTRLTVL.

This clone was seen just once. The J gene is TRBJ2-1, the V gene TRBV29-1; 11 nucleotides line up with TRBD2. Germline V CDR1 and CDR2: SQVTM, ANQGSEA. The CDR3 runs 14 residues. The ends lost 6 bases at V and 0 bases at J; junction bases unmatched: 1. The CDR3 protein is CSVTSGSSYNEQFF. Here the CDR3 DNA reads TGCAGCGTAACTAGCGGGAGCTCCTACAATGAGCAGTTCTTC.